The next 18 T cell receptor beta chains were all read from a single sample in a study of T cells in pancreatic ductal adenocarcinoma. Surgery without prior neoadjuvant therapy was the treatment of the selected pancreatic ductal adenocarcinoma patients. Assay used: immunoSEQ multiplex PCR; TCRdb lists only in-frame clones, some missing. Of more than 85,000 clones in the sample, roughly 96% were seen once. Sequencing input: PBMCs. The receptors originated from a human donor with pancreatic ductal adenocarcinoma.

In DNA form, the CDR3 reads TGTGCCAGCGGACAGGGGGCGCGAGAGACCCAGTACTTC. Amino acid sequence: CASGQGARETQYF. The chain joins TRBV18 to TRBJ2-5; 11 bases align to TRBD1. Germline V gene sequence: CDR1 KGHSH, CDR2 LQKENI. V gave up 8 bases and J gave up 4 bases; unmatched junction bases: 3. This CDR3 region has 13 residues.

The V and J genes are TRBV5-1 and TRBJ2-7; 8 nucleotides line up with TRBD2. CDR3 length: 16 residues. The V and J ends lost 0 bases and 7 bases, in that order; junction bases with no gene match: 12. Germline-derived CDR1 and CDR2 are SGHRS and YFSETQ. CDR3 protein: CASSLGRPGGPIEQYF. The DNA for the CDR3 is TGCGCCAGCAGCTTGGGTCGGCCGGGAGGGCCGATAGAGCAGTACTTC.

V is TRBV7-2 and J is TRBJ1-2; D is unclear. Germline assignment: CDR1 SGHTA and CDR2 FQGNSA. With 3 bases removed from V and 3 bases from J, the gap between germline ends came to 5 bases. This CDR3 is 12 amino acids long. The CDR3 region is CASSFTDYGYTF. In nucleotides, the CDR3 is TGTGCCAGCAGCTTTACAGACTATGGCTACACCTTC. Based on the CDR3 plus reference TRBV7-2 and TRBJ1-2, the full variable domain is GAGVSQSPSNKVTEKGKDVELRCDPISGHTALYWYRQSLGQGLEFLIYFQGNSAPDKSGLPSDRFSAERTGGSVSTLTIQRTQQEDSAVYLCASSFTDYGYTFGSGTRLTVV.

The chain carries TRBV4-1 and TRBJ1-1; unclear D gene. Germline V lookup: CDR1 MGHRA, CDR2 YSYEKL. There are 13 residues in the CDR3. V lost 0 bases and J lost 10, with 12 bases in between. The CDR3: CASSQEPSGLAFF. The DNA for the CDR3 is TGCGCCAGCAGCCAAGAGCCTTCGGGGTTAGCTTTCTTT.

The chain is built from TRBV5-4 and TRBJ1-1; D call uncertain. V was pared by 0 bases and J by 7 bases, with 13 bases between. CDR3 length: 14 amino acids. Germline lookup yields CDR1 SGHNT and CDR2 YYREEE (reference sequence). CDR3 coding DNA: TGTGCCAGCAGCTTGGACCAGGCCGCCCTTGAAGCTTTCTTT. This translates into CASSLDQAALEAFF.

The chain uses TRBV2 and TRBJ1-2; the D is unclear. This CDR3 comprises 12 residues. Germline-derived CDR1 and CDR2 are SNHLY and FYNNEI. The germline V and J ends were trimmed by 4 bases and 3 bases, with 6 bases remaining between them. CDR3 sequence: CASSGQDYGYTF. The CDR3 region has the DNA TGTGCCAGCAGTGGGCAGGACTATGGCTACACCTTC.

The chain has TRBV27 and TRBJ2-7; D is perhaps TRBD1 (6 bases). Trimming pared 0 bases from V and 3 bases from J, leaving 15 bases between. Germline V gene lookup returns CDR1 MNHEY and CDR2 SMNVEV (reference sequence). CDR3 length: 16 residues. Here the CDR3 reads CASSLSPGGVVYEQYF. The CDR3 DNA reads as TGTGCCAGCAGTTTATCCCCTGGGGGCGTTGTCTACGAGCAGTACTTC.

The chain combines TRBV7-2 with TRBJ2-7, with D perhaps TRBD2 (5 bases). The CDR3 length is 13 residues. Per the germline V gene, CDR1 is SGHTA and CDR2 is FQGNSA. Trimming took 8 bases from V and 6 from J, leaving 17 bases between them. For the CDR3, the DNA is TGTGCCAGCGGACTCTTCGCGGCTTCCGAGCAGTACTTC. It yields the protein CASGLFAASEQYF.

The rearrangement uses TRBV5-1 and TRBJ2-1; 9 positions agree with TRBD2. The CDR3 covers 15 residues. Germline V gives CDR1 SGHRS, CDR2 YFSETQ. The V and J ends lost 1 base and 4 bases, in that order; junction bases with no gene match: 3. CDR3 nucleotide sequence: TGCGCCAGCAGCTTGACAACTAGCGGGTACAATGAGCAGTTCTTC. Translated, it gives CASSLTTSGYNEQFF.

The rearrangement uses TRBV19 and TRBJ2-7, with TRBD2 as a possible D gene (7 bases). Germline V CDR1 and CDR2: LNHDA, SQIVND (reference sequence). The CDR3 spans 13 residues. Trimming left V 6 bases short and J 3 bases short, with 12 bases between. CDR3 sequence: CASSLGGDYEQYF. CDR3 sequence (DNA): TGTGCCAGTAGCCTAGGGGGGGACTACGAGCAGTACTTC.

This chain links TRBV11-3 with TRBJ2-7, with 8 bases matching TRBD1. The CDR3 totals 17 residues. Germline values: CDR1 SGHNT, CDR2 YENEEA. Losses at the gene ends were 5 bases for V and 9 bases for J; bases not matched to a gene: 21. CDR3 protein: CASSPSPPRTGLVGQYF. DNA for the CDR3: TGTGCCAGCAGCCCTAGCCCTCCCCGGACAGGGCTGGTGGGGCAGTACTTC.

The genes are TRBV9 and TRBJ2-6; the D is unclear. Trimming shortened V by 3 bases and J by 4 bases, and 11 bases separated the two germline ends. The CDR3 extends over 15 amino acids. Germline V gene lookup returns CDR1 SGDLS and CDR2 YYNGEE. CDR3 bases: TGTGCCAGCAGCGGGCAATCTAGGGGGGCCAACGTCCTGACTTTC. Amino acid sequence: CASSGQSRGANVLTF.

The chain employs TRBV7-9 and TRBJ2-1; 13 positions match TRBD2. Germline values: CDR1 SEHNR, CDR2 FQNEAQ (reference sequence). Germline trimming cut 5 bases from V and 6 bases from J; bases unmatched to any gene: 4. This CDR3 region has 15 residues. CDR3 sequence reads: CASSLGLAGVNEQFF. CDR3 DNA: TGTGCCAGCAGCCTCGGACTAGCGGGAGTCAATGAGCAGTTCTTC.

The chain recombines TRBV7-3 with TRBJ2-3, with 8 nucleotides matching TRBD2. Germline-derived CDR1 and CDR2 are SGHTA and FQGTGA. V was clipped by 5 bases and J by 5 bases; unmatched bases: 18. CDR3 length: 18 residues. The CDR3 loop is CASSPYFSRGREVDTQYF. The CDR3 DNA reads as TGTGCCAGCAGCCCGTACTTCTCCCGGGGGCGGGAGGTAGATACGCAGTATTTT.

This clone was found once. The CDR3 is CASSPYQGNYGYTF. CDR3 coding DNA: TGTGCCAGCAGCCCCTATCAGGGAAACTATGGCTACACCTTC. The chain carries TRBV7-2 and TRBJ1-2; possible D gene TRBD1, 5 bases. The CDR3 is made up of 14 amino acids. Trimming removed 5 bases from V and 2 bases from J, with 12 bases in between. The germline CDR1 and CDR2 sequences are SGHTA and FQGNSA.

V and J are TRBV18 and TRBJ2-5; 7 bases map to TRBD2. CDR3 length: 13 amino acids. Germline V gives CDR1 KGHSH, CDR2 LQKENI. With 2 bases clipped from V and 4 bases from J, the junction kept 1 base outside the gene matches. DNA for the CDR3: TGTGCCAGCTCACCAGGGACTACAGAGACCCAGTACTTC. Its protein is CASSPGTTETQYF.

The rearrangement joins TRBV13 to TRBJ2-3; 7 bases map to TRBD1. This CDR3 spans 14 amino acids. Losses at the gene ends were 5 bases for V and 2 bases for J; bases not matched to a gene: 4. In germline, CDR1 is PRHDT, CDR2 FYEKMQ (reference sequence). The CDR3 sequence: CASSRDSHTDTQYF. DNA of the CDR3: TGTGCCAGCAGCAGGGACAGCCACACAGATACGCAGTATTTT. Combining the CDR3 with reference TRBV13 and TRBJ2-3 gives the whole variable domain AAGVIQSPRHLIKEKRETATLKCYPIPRHDTVYWYQQGPGQDPQFLISFYEKMQSDKGSIPDRFSAQQFSDYHSELNMSSLELGDSALYFCASSRDSHTDTQYFGPGTRLTVL.

The DNA of the CDR3 is TGTGCCAGCGAAGGCGGGAGAAAGTTGGGAGGTACGCAGTATTTT. This translates into CASEGGRKLGGTQYF. The chain has TRBV2 and TRBJ2-3, with 7 bases matching TRBD2. Germline CDR1 reads SNHLY; CDR2 reads FYNNEI. V lost 8 bases and J lost 8; bases outside the gene matches: 16. This CDR3 has 15 amino acids.